These T cell receptor beta chains were read from a single sample in a study of blood T cell repertoires in COVID-19. The table came from immunoSEQ multiplex PCR; TCRdb's copy has only in-frame clones and leaves some out. The sample includes roughly 390,000 clones, about 90% of them seen just once. The sample was peripheral blood. These receptors were obtained from a woman aged 25-40 years with COVID-19, enrolled during active disease. CDR3s include the opening cysteine and the closing phenylalanine or tryptophan. A D gene is named only where the DNA matches it firmly.

D: NA; V: TRBV18; CDR3: CASSPQRGTEAFF
D: TRBD1; V: TRBV3-1/TRBV3-2; CDR3: CASSQSGTGGYTGELFF
D: TRBD1; V: TRBV9; CDR3: CASSPGGDEQYF
D: NA; V: TRBV5-1; CDR3: CASSFLYEQYF
D: NA; V: TRBV7-2; CDR3: CASSLAGGALGEQYF
D: NA; V: TRBV11-2; CDR3: CASSLAAVSSYNEQFF
D: NA; V: TRBV20-1; CDR3: CSARTGNTIYF
D: NA; V: TRBV12-3/TRBV12-4; CDR3: CASYRTAEAFF
D: TRBD1; V: TRBV5-1; CDR3: CASRLLQGTVTEAFF
D: NA; V: TRBV29-1; CDR3: CSAGGIEQYF
D: TRBD1; V: TRBV19; CDR3: CASNTGTGTGELFF
D: TRBD1; V: TRBV19; CDR3: CASSWGTGEGNQPQHF
D: TRBD2; V: TRBV4-1; CDR3: CASSQAGRAGLADTGELFF
D: NA; V: TRBV3-1/TRBV3-2; CDR3: CASSQGAGSVEKLFF
D: NA; V: TRBV7-3; CDR3: CASSSGASSYNEQFF
D: NA; V: TRBV9; CDR3: CASSVQPGGSQETQYF
D: NA; V: TRBV5-1; CDR3: CASSWDTFEQYF
D: NA; V: TRBV30; CDR3: CAWSMGQGSIDTQYF
D: TRBD2; V: TRBV29-1; CDR3: CSAPPSGDYNEQFF
D: NA; V: TRBV5-1; CDR3: CASREGQPYSGNTIYF